Following are 17 T cell receptor beta chains from one sample sequenced in a study of blood T cell repertoires in COVID-19. Some clones are missing from TCRdb's copy, which holds only in-frame ones; the method was immunoSEQ multiplex PCR. Of fewer than 400,000 clones listed, approximately 82% are singletons. The sample consisted of peripheral blood. These TCRs come from a man younger than 40 with active or convalescent COVID-19.

The chain links TRBV25-1 to TRBJ2-3, with D maybe TRBD2 (7 bases). CDR3 length: 15 amino acids. V was trimmed by 8 bases and J by 0 bases, leaving 15 bases between them. Per the germline V gene, CDR1 is MGHDK and CDR2 is SYGVNS. CDR3 in amino acids: CASASGGGSTDTQYF. The CDR3 nucleotides read TGTGCCAGCGCCTCGGGCGGGGGCAGCACAGATACGCAGTATTTT.

The genes are TRBV12-3 or TRBV12-4 and TRBJ1-2; 9 nucleotides match TRBD1. This CDR3 is 12 amino acids long. V lost 9 bases and J lost 9; bases outside the gene matches: 8. CDR3 DNA sequence: TGTGCCAGTCGTCCGGGACAGGGCCGCTACACCTTC. Translated: CASRPGQGRYTF.

J is TRBJ2-6 and V is TRBV4-1; the D is unclear. This CDR3 has 16 amino acids. Germline V gives CDR1 MGHRA, CDR2 YSYEKL. With 0 bases removed from V and 0 bases from J, the gap between germline ends came to 6 bases. The CDR3: CASSQDWASGANVLTF. CDR3 nucleotide sequence: TGCGCCAGCAGCCAAGATTGGGCCTCTGGGGCCAACGTCCTGACTTTC.

The CDR3 protein is CASSPIQGGNTIYF. The CDR3 DNA is TGTGCCAGCAGCCCTATACAGGGAGGAAACACCATATATTTT. The chain uses TRBV11-2 and TRBJ1-3, with D tentatively TRBD1 (6 bases). Germline V CDR1 and CDR2: SGHAT, FQNNGV. Deletions cut 5 bases from V and 4 bases from J, with 12 bases between. The CDR3 is 14 residues long.

The chain uses TRBV2 and TRBJ1-1; D perhaps matches TRBD1 (5 bases). Germline V gene sequence: CDR1 SNHLY, CDR2 FYNNEI. This CDR3 is built from 15 residues. Trimming cost V 1 base and J 5 bases, with 14 bases left between them. CDR3 DNA sequence: TGTGCCAGCAGTGAAGTCGGAACGGGGGAAACTGAAGCTTTCTTT. Translating gives CASSEVGTGETEAFF.

The chain couples TRBV11-2 to TRBJ1-1; D is unresolved. The germline gives CDR1 SGHAT, CDR2 FQNNGV. Trimming took 10 bases from V and 1 from J, leaving 13 bases between them. This CDR3 is built from 13 residues. CDR3 sequence: CATKKHPNTEAFF. Here the CDR3 DNA reads TGTGCCACCAAAAAACATCCGAACACTGAAGCTTTCTTT.

This chain connects TRBV6-5 to TRBJ1-1; 8 bases match TRBD1. Germline CDR1 is MNHEY and CDR2 is SVGAGI. This CDR3 spans 13 amino acids. V lost 6 bases and J lost 7; bases outside the gene matches: 7. The CDR3 sequence: CASSRDRNLEAFF. In nucleotides, the CDR3 is TGTGCCAGCAGCCGGGACAGGAATCTTGAAGCTTTCTTT.

The gene calls are TRBV11-3 and TRBJ1-1; D not resolved. The CDR3 has 12 residues. Trimming took 3 bases from V and 7 from J, leaving 9 bases between them. The germline V gene encodes CDR1 SGHNT and CDR2 YENEEA. The CDR3 nucleotides read TGTGCCAGCAGCTTCTACACAGATGAAGCTTTCTTT. Protein sequence: CASSFYTDEAFF.

The J gene is TRBJ2-7, the V gene TRBV27; TRBD2 is a possible D gene (5 bases). The CDR3 contains 16 residues. Germline V gene sequence: CDR1 MNHEY, CDR2 SMNVEV (reference sequence). V gave up 3 bases and J gave up 5 bases, with 20 bases separating them. The CDR3 is CASSLLVSGRLDEQYF. DNA for the CDR3: TGTGCCAGCAGTTTGCTAGTAAGCGGACGCTTGGACGAGCAGTACTTC.

The chain combines TRBV5-6 with TRBJ2-6, with D tentatively TRBD1 (5 bases). The CDR3 sequence is 19 residues long. The V end was cut by 5 bases, the J end by 4 bases, with 25 bases between. CDR1 is SGHDT and CDR2 is YYEEEE in the germline V gene. CDR3 amino acids: CASSPRWGTRATGANVLTF. CDR3 sequence (DNA): TGTGCCAGCAGTCCGCGCTGGGGCACCCGGGCGACAGGGGCCAACGTCCTGACTTTC.

The chain combines TRBV7-2 with TRBJ2-7; 7 nucleotides align to TRBD2. This CDR3 is built from 15 residues. V lost 6 bases, J lost 2 bases, and 10 bases stayed unmatched. CDR1 SGHTA and CDR2 FQGNSA come from the germline V gene. CDR3 bases: TGTGCCAGCAGTACCTCGGCTAGCGGAGCCTACGAGCAGTACTTC. Translating it yields CASSTSASGAYEQYF.

This clone appeared a single time. The chain uses TRBV9 and TRBJ2-3; TRBD2 might be the D (6 bases). V was shortened by 4 bases and J by 4 bases, with 7 bases between the two germline ends. The V gene's germline CDR1 is SGDLS and CDR2 YYNGEE. The CDR3 consists of 12 residues. The DNA of the CDR3 is TGTGCCAGCAGCCCGGGGGCAGATACGCAGTATTTT. Amino acids: CASSPGADTQYF.

J is TRBJ1-1 and V is TRBV29-1; TRBD1 matches at 8 bases. The germline CDR1 and CDR2 sequences are SQVTM and ANQGSEA. Trimming took 7 bases from V and 4 from J; bases not matched to a gene: 5. The CDR3 totals 12 residues. The CDR3 reads CSGTGKGTEAFF. The CDR3 nucleotides are TGCAGCGGGACAGGGAAGGGCACTGAAGCTTTCTTT.

This clone has more than one count but fewer than ten. V usage is TRBV4-2 and J usage is TRBJ2-7; 9 bases agree with TRBD1. The CDR3 sequence is 15 residues long. CDR1 is LGHNA and CDR2 is YNFKEQ in the germline V gene. The V gene end was trimmed by 0 bases and the J gene end by 5 bases; junction bases not matched to a gene: 5. This chain's CDR3 is CASSQEGQGGNEQYF. CDR3 sequence (DNA): TGTGCCAGCAGCCAAGAGGGACAGGGAGGGAACGAGCAGTACTTC.

This chain joins TRBV7-9 and TRBJ2-7; TRBD1 matches at 7 bases. The CDR3 consists of 16 residues. The V segment lost 3 bases and the J segment 3 bases; nucleotides outside the gene matches: 11. Germline CDR1 is SEHNR and CDR2 is FQNEAQ (reference sequence). Here the CDR3 DNA reads TGTGCCAGCAGCTTTGTATCCCAGGGGGAACGCTACGAGCAGTACTTC. It encodes CASSFVSQGERYEQYF.

This clone was observed a handful of times. The chain is built from TRBV2 and TRBJ2-1; 7 bases fit TRBD2. CDR1 and CDR2 (germline): SNHLY, FYNNEI. J gave up 6 bases and V 4 bases, and 6 bases lay outside the gene matches. The CDR3 is made up of 14 amino acids. The CDR3: CASSGGGSSNEQFF. CDR3 DNA: TGTGCCAGCAGTGGTGGCGGGAGCAGCAATGAGCAGTTCTTC.

The chain combines TRBV6-1 with TRBJ1-1, with D tentatively TRBD1 (5 bases). With 0 bases removed from V and 4 bases from J, the gap between germline ends came to 15 bases. Germline CDR1 and CDR2: MNHNS and SASEGT. CDR3 length equals 16 residues. CDR3 nucleotide sequence: TGTGCCAGCAGTGAAGCAGGGGATGTGGGCGGCACTGAAGCTTTCTTT. It encodes CASSEAGDVGGTEAFF.